This TCR beta chain was found in a study of blood T cell repertoires in COVID-19 (dated by TCRdb to 2020 to 2021). Turning to the overall study: The collaborator samples originated in the United States, Italy and Spain and spanned the acute and convalescent phases of COVID-19. Where available, HLA class I and class II types were obtained from metadata supplied by the sample provider rather than from assay-based typing. A de-identified subject ID, COVID-19 status, age in years and sex were almost always included in the sample metadata. Samples were obtained from the ongoing ImmuneRACE study (first 160 participants) and from some 1,200 subjects provided by 6 global collaborators. Subjects who had been exposed to COVID-19, were actively infected with it, or had recovered from it provided the deeply sampled blood TCRbeta repertoires that made up the dataset. The material from the prospective study consisted of cDNA or gDNA derived from T cells, B-cell-depleted T cells, or PBMCs. The repertoires were made available in a free public database intended to serve as a resource for research on the immune response to SARS-CoV-2.

The study at large found these results: The quantity of clinical and demographic metadata differed by source and by participant and was supplied without curation.

In the prospective study, participants were roughly 18 to 100 years old, resided in about two dozen geographic areas of the United States, and were enrolled through a virtual design. In the prospective study, participants were assigned to cohorts based on the clinical history participants reported in a screening survey and a study questionnaire. Recovered participants in ImmuneRACE Cohort 3 were defined as having two consecutive negative NP/OP PCR tests, clearance from a healthcare professional, or resolution of symptoms. Mobile phlebotomists in the prospective study collected whole blood, serum and a nasopharyngeal or oropharyngeal swab from every participant. Additional blood draws and questionnaires over an approximately two-month period could optionally be provided by prospective study participants. Prospective study blood samples were shipped either frozen or at room temperature before DNA extraction.

TCRbeta CDR3 regions were amplified from genomic DNA by means of the immunoSEQ Assay, a bias-controlled multiplex PCR. On the study's bioinformatics: Within the assay, amplification of reference gene primers was used to estimate how many nucleated cells each sample contained. To quantify the absolute abundance of each unique TCRbeta CDR3 rearrangement, sequence reads were collapsed and filtered. For each sample, productive Simpson clonality was calculated by taking the square root of Simpson's diversity index across productive rearrangements. TCRdb mirrors the immuneACCESS table, restricted to in-frame sequences. Some clones are absent from its copies; in checked studies, under half trace to an unresolved V gene, and the reason for the others is unknown. V, J and clone size derive from that table, while D and trimming were established from the DNA sequence. For this sample the table gives about 240,000 clones, of which around nine tenths were detected only once. In total, the top ten clones hold around 4% of the sample.

With regard to this clone: Its antigen specificity is not known. No base quality information exists; no much larger clone differs at one position.

The TCR comes from a woman younger than 45 who had recovered from COVID-19. Sequencing input: PBMCs or T cells enriched from blood (not recorded which).

This receptor carries the CDR3 CASSLDGGTLLGVQFF. The DNA sequence reads TGCGCCAGCAGCTTGGATGGCGGTACGCTTCTCGGCGTGCAGTTCTTC. This receptor chain uses TRBV5-1 and TRBJ2-1; the D segment cannot be called with confidence. The CDR3 runs 16 residues from the cysteine to the phenylalanine. Only the CDR3 DNA is retained, 48 bases long and in frame from the first base. CDR1 and CDR2 are read off the germline V gene as SGHRS and YFSETQ. Trimming removed 0 bases from V and 12 bases from J, leaving 22 bases between the germline ends. Extended through the reference TRBV5-1 and TRBJ2-1 proteins, this CDR3 yields the full variable domain: KAGVTQTPRYLIKTRGQQVTLSCSPISGHRSVSWYQQTPGQGLQFLFEYFSETQRNKGNFPGRFSGRQFSNSRSEMNVSTLELGDSALYLCASSLDGGTLLGVQFFGPGTRLTVL.